These T cell receptor beta chains were read from a single sample in a study of T-cell memory formation after mild COVID-19. TCRdb itself ran the 5' RACE reads through MiXCR, one entry per CDR3 protein. The repertoire consists of 75,000 to 95,000 distinct CDR3 sequences, with roughly 15% occurring once and the leading ten covering approximately 40%. Material for sequencing was PBMCs or a T cell subset sorted from them (not recorded which). The receptors were sampled from a man younger than 35 who had mild COVID-19 (a few samples of this study predate the infection). Cell type and time point are not known. Each CDR3 is given with its conserved first and last residue. Each record gives: clone size, D gene, V gene, CDR3 length, J gene, CDR3 protein, CDR3 DNA. A D gene is named only where the DNA matches it firmly. Some rows mark clone size as missing; the rest say once, few, many or name a class of expanded clone.

-,-,TRBV4-1,18,TRBJ1-6,CASSQAVSGSSYNSPLHF,TGCGCCAGCAGCCAAGCGGTTTCGGGGAGCTCCTATAATTCACCCCTCCACTTT
many,-,TRBV5-1,13,TRBJ1-5,CASSLGVGQPQHF,TGCGCCAGCAGCTTGGGGGTTGGGCAGCCCCAGCATTTT
-,-,TRBV7-9,18,TRBJ1-1,CASSLGLMAGAKNTEAFF,TGTGCCAGCAGCTTAGGATTAATGGCAGGGGCAAAGAACACTGAAGCTTTCTTT
few,-,TRBV9,15,TRBJ2-6,CASSVGASGANVLTF,TGTGCCAGCAGCGTAGGGGCCTCTGGGGCCAACGTCCTGACTTTC
-,TRBD1,TRBV6-5,16,TRBJ2-3,CASSYSTGGPRDTQYF,TGTGCCAGCAGTTACTCAACAGGGGGGCCGAGAGATACGCAGTATTTT
many,-,TRBV20-1,12,TRBJ1-1,CSASPLGAEAFF,TGCAGTGCTAGCCCCCTGGGGGCTGAAGCTTTCTTT
-,TRBD2,TRBV5-6,16,TRBJ2-5,CASSSALAENQETQYF,TGTGCCAGCAGCTCCGCACTAGCGGAGAACCAAGAGACCCAGTACTTC
-,-,TRBV12-3/TRBV12-4,11,TRBJ2-5,CASSRKETQYF,TGTGCCAGCAGTCGTAAAGAGACCCAGTACTTC
few,-,TRBV7-3,13,TRBJ2-5,CASSLTTRETQYF,TGTGCCAGCAGCTTAACGACAAGGGAGACCCAGTACTTC
-,-,TRBV28,14,TRBJ2-3,CASLRGASTDTQYF,TGTGCCAGCCTCCGGGGGGCCAGCACAGATACGCAGTATTTT
many,TRBD2,TRBV4-3,16,TRBJ2-5,CASSQDPSGGAETQYF,TGCGCCAGCAGCCAAGATCCTAGCGGGGGGGCAGAGACCCAGTACTTC
-,-,TRBV29-1,10,TRBJ2-1,CSVDRDEQFF,TGCAGCGTTGACAGGGATGAGCAGTTCTTC
once,-,TRBV27,15,TRBJ2-3,CASSLRDPSRDTQYF,TGTGCCAGCAGTTTGAGGGACCCGAGCAGGGATACGCAGTATTTT
-,-,TRBV11-2,13,TRBJ2-1,CASSLVAYNEQFF,TGTGCCAGCAGCTTAGTTGCCTACAATGAGCAGTTCTTC
-,-,TRBV29-1,15,TRBJ2-6,CSVRQGTSGANVLTF,TGCAGCGTGCGTCAGGGAACGAGCGGGGCCAACGTCCTGACTTTC
-,TRBD2,TRBV7-6,18,TRBJ2-1,CASSLIGGDIGSYNEQFF,TGTGCCAGCAGCTTAATCGGGGGGGACATAGGCTCCTACAATGAGCAGTTCTTC
-,TRBD1,TRBV6-2/TRBV6-3,15,TRBJ2-7,CASSSHRGTSYEQYF,TGTGCCAGCAGTTCTCACAGGGGGACCTCCTACGAGCAGTACTTC
-,TRBD1,TRBV7-8,15,TRBJ2-7,CASSLFGTGGGEQYF,TGTGCCAGCAGCCTTTTCGGGACAGGGGGCGGTGAGCAGTACTTC
-,-,TRBV20-1,13,TRBJ2-7,CSAQDGYNYEQYF,TGCAGTGCTCAGGACGGATACAACTACGAGCAGTACTTC
few,-,TRBV18,11,TRBJ1-2,CASSPGDGYTF,TGTGCCAGCTCACCGGGGGATGGCTACACCTTC
-,-,TRBV4-1,14,TRBJ1-1,CASSQNPGNTEAFF,TGCGCCAGCAGCCAAAATCCAGGGAACACTGAAGCTTTCTTT
-,-,TRBV11-2,14,TRBJ1-2,CASSSSGEGYGYTF,TGTGCCAGCAGCTCATCGGGGGAGGGATATGGCTACACCTTC
few,TRBD2,TRBV5-4,15,TRBJ2-7,CASSFIGGGLEVQYF,TGTGCCAGCAGCTTCATAGGCGGGGGACTTGAAGTGCAGTACTTC
-,-,TRBV5-4,14,TRBJ2-5,CASSLEGFRETQYF,TGTGCCAGCAGCTTGGAAGGGTTTCGGGAGACCCAGTACTTC
-,-,TRBV10-3,13,TRBJ2-3,CAISERETDTQYF,TGTGCCATCAGTGAGCGGGAGACAGATACGCAGTATTTT
few,TRBD2,TRBV5-1,17,TRBJ2-7,CASSLSLAGDLAYEQYF,TGCGCCAGCAGCTTGAGTCTAGCGGGGGACCTGGCCTACGAGCAGTACTTC
-,-,TRBV7-9,14,TRBJ1-2,CASSFNRVEDGYTF,TGTGCCAGCAGCTTTAACAGGGTGGAAGATGGCTACACCTTC
-,-,TRBV6-2/TRBV6-3,17,TRBJ2-6,CASSYRRTASGANVLTF,TGTGCCAGCAGTTACCGAAGAACAGCCTCTGGGGCCAACGTCCTGACTTTC
many,TRBD1,TRBV5-1,16,TRBJ2-2,CASGTSGTGNTGELFF,TGCGCCAGCGGTACCTCCGGGACAGGTAACACCGGGGAGCTGTTTTTT
few,-,TRBV5-5,16,TRBJ1-5,CASSLEFDRVNQPQHF,TGTGCCAGCAGCTTGGAATTCGATCGGGTAAATCAGCCCCAGCATTTT
-,-,TRBV7-2,13,TRBJ1-5,CASSFLPNQPQHF,TGTGCCAGCAGCTTCCTACCCAATCAGCCCCAGCATTTT
-,TRBD1,TRBV9,14,TRBJ1-2,CASSRTGGTYGYTF,TGTGCCAGCAGCCGGACAGGGGGAACCTATGGCTACACCTTC
-,-,TRBV7-2,12,TRBJ2-5,CASSELGETQYF,TGTGCCAGCAGCGAGCTGGGGGAGACCCAGTACTTC
-,TRBD1,TRBV6-2/TRBV6-3,15,TRBJ1-6,CASSSLGQVNSPLHF,TGTGCCAGCAGTTCGCTGGGACAGGTCAATTCACCCCTCCACTTT
-,-,TRBV14,13,TRBJ2-5,CASKPMGQETQYF,TGTGCCAGCAAACCAATGGGACAAGAGACCCAGTACTTC
few,-,TRBV27,13,TRBJ2-5,CASSPGLWETQYF,TGTGCCAGCAGCCCGGGACTCTGGGAGACCCAGTACTTC
-,-,TRBV7-2,13,TRBJ2-7,CASSLFDSYEQYF,TGTGCCAGCAGCTTGTTTGACTCCTACGAGCAGTACTTC
many,-,TRBV18,15,TRBJ2-5,CASSRGAAIQETQYF,TGTGCCAGCTCACGGGGAGCCGCGATCCAAGAGACCCAGTACTTC
-,-,TRBV7-9,13,TRBJ2-5,CASSLGAQETQYF,TGTGCCAGCAGCTTAGGGGCCCAAGAGACCCAGTACTTC
few,TRBD2,TRBV6-1,14,TRBJ2-1,CASSPAGGYNEQFF,TGTGCCAGCAGCCCAGCGGGGGGTTACAATGAGCAGTTCTTC
few,-,TRBV4-1,13,TRBJ1-2,CASSQDRGYGYTF,TGCGCCAGCAGCCAAGACAGGGGCTATGGCTACACCTTC
-,TRBD1,TRBV4-3,15,TRBJ2-7,CASSQNRGPSYEQYF,TGCGCCAGCAGCCAAAACAGGGGACCCTCCTACGAGCAGTACTTC
-,-,TRBV7-3,14,TRBJ2-5,CASSPGGGRETQYF,TGTGCCAGCAGCCCCGGAGGGGGGCGAGAGACCCAGTACTTC
-,-,TRBV14,15,TRBJ1-1,CASSQEGALNTEAFF,TGTGCCAGCAGCCAAGAGGGGGCTCTGAACACTGAAGCTTTCTTT
few,-,TRBV5-1,14,TRBJ2-5,CASSAGQNQETQYF,TGCGCCAGCAGCGCCGGACAGAACCAAGAGACCCAGTACTTC
many,-,TRBV12-3/TRBV12-4,13,TRBJ2-5,CASSLLVEETQYF,TGTGCCAGCAGTCTACTCGTGGAAGAGACCCAGTACTTC
few,TRBD1,TRBV6-5,15,TRBJ1-1,CASSYGQGENTEAFF,TGTGCCAGCAGTTACGGACAGGGGGAGAACACTGAAGCTTTCTTT
few,TRBD1,TRBV12-3/TRBV12-4,19,TRBJ1-4,CASSQTRTGGGYEREKLFF,TGTGCCAGCAGTCAAACTCGGACAGGGGGCGGCTATGAGCGCGAAAAACTGTTTTTT
many,TRBD2,TRBV12-5,15,TRBJ2-7,CASGTSGGTSYEQYF,TGTGCTAGTGGTACTAGCGGGGGGACCTCCTACGAGCAGTACTTC
once,-,TRBV12-3/TRBV12-4,17,TRBJ2-3,CASSPSGDNRATDTQYF,TGTGCCAGCAGTCCCAGTGGCGACAACCGGGCCACAGATACGCAGTATTTT
-,TRBD1,TRBV6-2/TRBV6-3,11,TRBJ2-7,CASSHPGTGRF,TGTGCCAGCAGTCACCCCGGGACAGGGCGATTC